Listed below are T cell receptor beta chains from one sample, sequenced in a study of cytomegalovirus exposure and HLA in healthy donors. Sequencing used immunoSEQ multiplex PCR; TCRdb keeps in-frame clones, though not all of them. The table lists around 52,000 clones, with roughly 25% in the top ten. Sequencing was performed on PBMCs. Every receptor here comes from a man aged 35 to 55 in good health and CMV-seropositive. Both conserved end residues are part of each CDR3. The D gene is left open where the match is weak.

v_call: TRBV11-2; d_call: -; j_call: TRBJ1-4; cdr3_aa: CASSLGRGLRSEKLFF; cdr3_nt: TGTGCCAGCAGCTTAGGCCGAGGGTTAAGAAGTGAAAAACTGTTTTTT
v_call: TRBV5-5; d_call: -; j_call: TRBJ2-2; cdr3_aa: CASSRGGGTGELFF; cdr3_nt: TGTGCCAGCAGCCGCGGAGGTGGAACCGGGGAGCTGTTTTTT
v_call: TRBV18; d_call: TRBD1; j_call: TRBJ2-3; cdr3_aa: CASSDRDSTDTQYF; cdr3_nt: TGTGCCAGCTCAGACAGGGATAGCACAGATACGCAGTATTTT
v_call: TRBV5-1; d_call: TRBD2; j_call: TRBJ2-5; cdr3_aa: CASSLVLAGEETQYF; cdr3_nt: TGCGCCAGCAGCTTGGTGTTAGCGGGAGAAGAGACCCAGTACTTC
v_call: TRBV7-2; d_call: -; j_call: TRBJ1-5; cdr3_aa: CASSPSGGSWQPQHF; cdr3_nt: TGTGCCAGCAGCCCAAGTGGCGGGTCCTGGCAGCCCCAGCATTTT
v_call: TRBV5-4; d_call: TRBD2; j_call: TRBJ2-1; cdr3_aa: CASSLTSGGAYNEQFF; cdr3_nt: TGTGCCAGCAGCTTGACTAGCGGGGGGGCTTACAATGAGCAGTTCTTC
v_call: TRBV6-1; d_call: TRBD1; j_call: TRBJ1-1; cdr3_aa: CASIWDRLNTEAFF; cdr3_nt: TGTGCCAGCATTTGGGACAGACTGAACACTGAAGCTTTCTTT
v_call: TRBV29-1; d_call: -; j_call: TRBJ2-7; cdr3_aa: CSVVVATDYEQYF; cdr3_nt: TGCAGCGTCGTCGTAGCGACCGACTACGAGCAGTACTTC
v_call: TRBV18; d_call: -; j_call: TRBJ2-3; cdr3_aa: CASSPPSKDTQYF; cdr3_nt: TGTGCCAGCTCACCGCCCTCTAAAGATACGCAGTATTTT
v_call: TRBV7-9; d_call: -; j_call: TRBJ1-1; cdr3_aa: CASQLTEIMNTEAFF; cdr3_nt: TGTGCCAGCCAGCTCACGGAGATCATGAACACTGAAGCTTTCTTT
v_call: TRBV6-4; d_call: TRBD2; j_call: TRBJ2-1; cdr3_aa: CASSDNPGGGQNEQFF; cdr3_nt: TGTGCCAGCAGTGATAACCCCGGGGGGGGGCAGAATGAGCAGTTCTTC
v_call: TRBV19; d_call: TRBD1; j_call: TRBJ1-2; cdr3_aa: CASSTRTGRLGYTF; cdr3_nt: TGTGCCAGTAGTACGCGGACAGGGCGCCTTGGCTACACCTTC
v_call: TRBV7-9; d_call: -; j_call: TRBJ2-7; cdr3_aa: CASSLGGRYEQYF; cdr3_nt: TGTGCCAGCAGCTTAGGGGGGCGGTACGAGCAGTACTTC
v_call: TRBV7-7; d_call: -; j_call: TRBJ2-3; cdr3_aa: CASSPGTSDTQYF; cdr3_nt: TGTGCTAGCAGCCCCGGGACTTCGGATACGCAGTATTTT
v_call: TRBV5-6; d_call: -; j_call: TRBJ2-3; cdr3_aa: CASSQRRVRGTQYF; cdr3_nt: TGTGCCAGCAGCCAGAGGAGGGTTCGTGGTACGCAGTATTTT
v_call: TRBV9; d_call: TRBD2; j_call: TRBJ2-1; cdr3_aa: CASSVESGGPLNEQFF; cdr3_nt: TGTGCCAGCAGCGTAGAGTCGGGAGGGCCACTCAATGAGCAGTTCTTC
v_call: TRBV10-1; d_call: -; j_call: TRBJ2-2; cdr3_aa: CASSLDYYTGELFF; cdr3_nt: TGCGCCAGCAGTCTTGACTACTACACCGGGGAGCTGTTTTTT
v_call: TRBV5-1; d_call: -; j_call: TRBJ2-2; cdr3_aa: CASRPELTGELFF; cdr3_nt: TGCGCCAGCAGACCCGAGCTCACCGGGGAGCTGTTTTTT
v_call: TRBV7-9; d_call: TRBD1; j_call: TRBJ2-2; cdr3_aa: CASSLGLGQGESTGELFF; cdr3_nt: TGTGCCAGCAGCTTAGGACTTGGACAGGGTGAAAGCACCGGGGAGCTGTTTTTT
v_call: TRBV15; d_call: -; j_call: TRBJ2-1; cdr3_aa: CATSRDLGGAYNEQFF; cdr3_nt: TGTGCCACCAGCAGAGATTTGGGCGGGGCCTACAATGAGCAGTTCTTC
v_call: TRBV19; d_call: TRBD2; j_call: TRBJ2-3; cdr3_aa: CASSIRGREQDTQYF; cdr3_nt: TGTGCCAGTAGTATTCGCGGGAGGGAGCAGGATACGCAGTATTTT
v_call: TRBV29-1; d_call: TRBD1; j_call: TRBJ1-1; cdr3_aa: CSVGGQGGSEAFF; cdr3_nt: TGCAGCGTTGGCGGACAGGGTGGATCCGAGGCTTTCTTT
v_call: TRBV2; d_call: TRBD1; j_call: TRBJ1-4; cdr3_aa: CASSEGTGLVELFF; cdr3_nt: TGTGCCAGCAGTGAGGGGACAGGGTTGGTAGAACTGTTTTTT
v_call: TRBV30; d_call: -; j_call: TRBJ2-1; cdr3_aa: CAWSPDDNEQFF; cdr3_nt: TGTGCCTGGAGTCCAGATGACAATGAGCAGTTCTTC
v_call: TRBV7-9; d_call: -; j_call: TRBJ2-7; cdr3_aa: CASSLMGPGHYEQYF; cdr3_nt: TGTGCCAGCAGCTTAATGGGGCCCGGCCACTACGAGCAGTACTTC
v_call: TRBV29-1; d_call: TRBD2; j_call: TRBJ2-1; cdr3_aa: CSVELAAYNEQFF; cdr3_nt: TGCAGCGTTGAACTAGCGGCCTACAATGAGCAGTTCTTC
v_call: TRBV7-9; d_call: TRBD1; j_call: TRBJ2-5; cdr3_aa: CASSLYFGTGFSQETQYF; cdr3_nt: TGTGCCAGCAGCTTATACTTTGGGACAGGGTTTTCACAAGAGACCCAGTACTTC
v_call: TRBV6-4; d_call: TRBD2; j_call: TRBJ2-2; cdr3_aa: CASSDETSGASTGELFF; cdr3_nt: TGTGCCAGCAGTGACGAGACTAGCGGGGCTTCGACCGGGGAGCTGTTTTTT
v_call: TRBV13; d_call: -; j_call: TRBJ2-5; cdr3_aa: CASSLLPRAPQETQYF; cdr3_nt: TGTGCCAGCAGCCTACTCCCACGAGCGCCCCAAGAGACCCAGTACTTC
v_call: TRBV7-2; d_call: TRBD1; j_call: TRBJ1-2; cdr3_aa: CASSLAQGALGYTF; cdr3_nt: TGTGCCAGCAGCTTAGCGCAGGGGGCACTTGGCTACACCTTC
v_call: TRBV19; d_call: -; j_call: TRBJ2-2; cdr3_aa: CASSREAGELFF; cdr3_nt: TGTGCCAGTAGTAGGGAGGCCGGGGAGCTGTTTTTT
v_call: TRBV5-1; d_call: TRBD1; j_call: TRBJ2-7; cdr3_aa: CASSPQGAIGYEQYF; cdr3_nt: TGCGCCAGCAGCCCGCAGGGGGCCATAGGCTACGAGCAGTACTTC
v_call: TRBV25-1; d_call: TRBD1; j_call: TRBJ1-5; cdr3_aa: CASSTGGSNQPQHF; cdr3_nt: TGTGCCAGCAGTACAGGGGGCTCAAATCAGCCCCAGCATTTT